The 16 T cell receptor beta chains listed next were all sequenced from one sample in a study of post-analysis software for immune sequencing data (dated by TCRdb to 2015 to 2017). Library creation used PCR. The sample was run on an Illumina HiSeq 2500. To reduce PCR and sequencing biases, unique molecular identifiers were built into the TCR beta cDNA libraries. TCRdb applied fastp at Q25 and MiXCR to the public reads, then kept only in-frame beta chains. Rows matching on CDR3 protein sequence are summarized as one entry with the most common DNA and genes. In this sample the table shows about 810,000 distinct CDR3 sequences, around 53% of which occur a single time. The ten most abundant clones make up 4.6% of the sample. Broader findings and caveats from the paper: Four to six TRBV segments, including TRBV5-6, TRBV5-1 and TRBV20-1, were significantly more frequent in patients than controls.

Antigens of these TCRs are unknown. The sample taken for sequencing was blood. The source is a girl between 5 and 17 years old with multiple sclerosis.

About this clonotype itself: Given the absence of the conserved phenylalanine or tryptophan at the CDR3 end, a read error is likely. The chain recombines TRBV6-4 with TRBJ2-1, with D possibly being TRBD2 (5 bases). The CDR3 contains 16 residues. Trimming stripped 2 bases from V and 0 bases from J, with 11 bases between. Germline V gives CDR1 MRHNA, CDR2 SNTAGT. This CDR3 is CASSDGERTSYNEQFV. CDR3 sequence (DNA): TGTGCCAGCAGTGACGGTGAGCGGACCTCCTACAATGAGCAGTTCGTC.

This clonotype came up a few times. The CDR3 reads CASSGGGGANYGYTF. The CDR3 nucleotides are TGTGCCAGCAGTGGGGGGGGAGGAGCTAACTATGGCTACACCTTC. The V and J genes are TRBV25-1 and TRBJ1-2, with a weak D call TRBD1 (5 bases). The CDR3 consists of 15 residues. Germline loops: CDR1 MGHDK, CDR2 SYGVNS. V was trimmed by 4 bases and J by 0 bases, leaving 12 bases between them.

The chain combines TRBV20-1 with TRBJ2-7, with D perhaps given as TRBD1 or TRBD2 (5 bases each). The germline V gene encodes CDR1 DFQATT and CDR2 SNEGSKA (reference sequence). The germline V and J ends were trimmed by 6 bases and 3 bases, with 12 bases remaining between them. The CDR3 loop spans 12 amino acids. CDR3 amino acids: CSAGDGLYEQYF. The DNA for the CDR3 is TGCAGTGCCGGGGACGGACTCTACGAGCAGTACTTC.

This chain connects TRBV10-3 to TRBJ2-1, with D possibly matching TRBD2 (7 bases). Per germline, CDR1 ENHRY and CDR2 SYGVKD. CDR3 length: 19 residues. The V end was cut by 2 bases, the J end by 3 bases, with 23 bases between. CDR3 protein: CAISEPIPRRGGDYNEQFF. In DNA form, the CDR3 reads TGTGCCATCAGTGAGCCCATTCCCCGTAGGGGGGGAGACTACAATGAGCAGTTCTTC.

The V call is TRBV29-1, the J call TRBJ1-1; unclear D gene. CDR1 is SQVTM, CDR2 ANQGSEA, per germline. CDR3 length equals 14 residues. V lost 5 bases and J 1 base, leaving 14 bases between the germline ends. Written as DNA, the CDR3 is TGCAGCGTTATCGCCCGGGTAAAGAACACTGAAGCTTTCTTT. Translation: CSVIARVKNTEAFF. Complete variable domain (other parts from reference TRBV29-1 and TRBJ1-1): SAVISQKPSRDICQRGTSLTIQCQVDSQVTMMFWYRQQPGQSLTLIATANQGSEATYESGFVIDKFPISRPNLTFSTLTVSNMSPEDSSIYLCSVIARVKNTEAFFGQGTRLTVV.

This clonotype has just a few counts. The chain couples TRBV20-1 to TRBJ2-5, with TRBD1 matching over 7 bases. The CDR3 contains 13 residues. V lost 5 bases to trimming and J lost 5 bases; unmatched junction nucleotides: 8. The germline V gene encodes CDR1 DFQATT and CDR2 SNEGSKA (reference sequence). The CDR3 is CSALRGQRETQYF. CDR3 DNA sequence: TGCAGTGCTCTCCGGGGACAGCGGGAGACCCAGTACTTC.

This chain uses TRBV4-1 with TRBJ2-1, with 7 bases matching TRBD1. The CDR3 has 14 residues. CDR1 and CDR2 (germline): MGHRA, YSYEKL. Trimming at V came to 1 base and at J to 7 bases, leaving 4 bases not matched to a gene. CDR3 in amino acids: CASSQAGQPNEQFF. In DNA, the CDR3 is TGCGCCAGCAGCCAAGCGGGACAGCCAAATGAGCAGTTCTTC.

The chain combines TRBV7-2 with TRBJ2-3; 7 nucleotides align to TRBD2. The CDR3 contains 17 residues. From germline, CDR1 is SGHTA and CDR2 FQGNSA. V shed 5 bases and J 1 base; nucleotides not matched to a gene: 12. CDR3 nucleotides: TGTGCCAGCAGCCCTCAGCTCCGGGGGGTCGGCACAGATACGCAGTATTTT. It yields the protein CASSPQLRGVGTDTQYF.

The table lists this clonotype with many counts. The CDR3 spells CASSLTGTDTQYF. The CDR3 DNA follows: TGTGCCAGCAGCTTGACGGGCACAGATACGCAGTATTTT. The V and J genes are TRBV7-3 and TRBJ2-3; D not resolved. The CDR3 sequence is 13 residues long. Per germline, CDR1 SGHTA and CDR2 FQGTGA. With 3 bases removed from V and 1 base from J, the gap between germline ends came to 5 bases.

This clonotype was observed a handful of times. This chain links TRBV7-2 with TRBJ1-1, with D tentatively TRBD1 (6 bases). The CDR3 totals 16 residues. CDR1 is SGHTA and CDR2 is FQGNSA in the germline V gene. The V gene lost 2 bases and the J gene lost 8 bases, with 21 bases spanning the gap. The CDR3 DNA sequence: TGTGCCAGCAGCTTAAGCAGGGGCGGGGGTACTGGCGAAGCTTTCTTT. Residues: CASSLSRGGGTGEAFF. The variable domain in full, with the rest retrieved from reference TRBV7-2 and TRBJ1-1, is GAGVSQSPSNKVTEKGKDVELRCDPISGHTALYWYRQSLGQGLEFLIYFQGNSAPDKSGLPSDRFSAERTGGSVSTLTIQRTQQEDSAVYLCASSLSRGGGTGEAFFGQGTRLTVV.

The rearrangement joins TRBV15 to TRBJ2-7; 7 bases are shared with TRBD1. Trimming took 4 bases from V and 5 from J; bases not matched to a gene: 8. Germline V gives CDR1 LNHNV, CDR2 YYDKDF (reference sequence). The CDR3 loop spans 14 amino acids. CDR3 sequence: CATSKSRGRDEQYF. CDR3 DNA sequence: TGTGCCACCAGCAAGAGTAGGGGGCGCGACGAGCAGTACTTC.

The rearrangement uses TRBV5-1 and TRBJ2-5, with a weak D call TRBD1 (6 bases). The J call may be in error: the DNA end matches TRBJ2-7 better. This CDR3 has 14 residues. Germline CDR1 SGHRS, CDR2 YFSETQ. CDR3 amino acids: CASSLSTTGYEQYF. The CDR3 DNA reads TGCGCCAGCAGCTTGTCGACGACAGGCTACGAGCAGTACTTC.

The V gene is TRBV29-1, the J gene TRBJ2-1; D ambiguous. This CDR3 comprises 14 residues. The germline V and J ends were trimmed by 4 bases and 1 base, with 11 bases remaining between them. Germline V lookup: CDR1 SQVTM, CDR2 ANQGSEA. Here the CDR3 reads CSVVITKSYNEQFF. For the CDR3, the DNA is TGCAGCGTTGTCATTACGAAATCCTACAATGAGCAGTTCTTC.

For this clonotype: Compared with germline, one end of the junction differs, possibly owing to a read error. This chain uses TRBV7-2 with TRBJ2-5; D is unresolved. Looked up from germline, CDR1 is SGHTA and CDR2 is FQGNSA. The CDR3 sequence is 15 residues long. The CDR3 sequence is CASSLPRGIQGTQYF. The DNA for the CDR3 is TGTGCCAGCAGCTTACCCAGAGGAATCCAAGGGACCCAGTACTTC.

This chain uses TRBV20-1 with TRBJ2-5; 8 bases fit TRBD1. The end of the DNA is better explained by TRBJ2-7, so the J call may be wrong. CDR1 is DFQATT, CDR2 SNEGSKA, per germline (reference sequence). The CDR3 totals 14 residues. CDR3 region: CSASDRGACYEQYF. The CDR3, as DNA: TGCAGTGCTAGTGACAGGGGCGCGTGCTACGAGCAGTACTTC.

J is TRBJ1-4 and V is TRBV20-1; D might be TRBD1 (6 bases). Trimming stripped 2 bases from V and 6 bases from J, with 16 bases between. This CDR3 spans 15 amino acids. The germline gives CDR1 DFQATT, CDR2 SNEGSKA (reference sequence). This CDR3 reads CSARLLTGIDEKLFF. The DNA of the CDR3 is TGCAGTGCTAGATTACTCACAGGGATTGATGAAAAACTGTTTTTT.